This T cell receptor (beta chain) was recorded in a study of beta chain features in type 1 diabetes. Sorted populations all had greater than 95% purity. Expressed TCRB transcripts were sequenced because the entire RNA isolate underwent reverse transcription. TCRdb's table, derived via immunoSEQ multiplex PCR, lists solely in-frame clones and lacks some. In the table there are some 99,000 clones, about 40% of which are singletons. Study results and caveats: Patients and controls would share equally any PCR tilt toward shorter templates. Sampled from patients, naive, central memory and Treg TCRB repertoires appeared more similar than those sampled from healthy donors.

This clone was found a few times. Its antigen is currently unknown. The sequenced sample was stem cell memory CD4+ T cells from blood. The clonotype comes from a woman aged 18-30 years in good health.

CDR3 DNA sequence: TGTGCCAGCAGCGTAGGAGGAGGAGGGCCGTGGGAGCAGTACTTC. This translates into CASSVGGGGPWEQYF. The V gene is TRBV9, the J gene TRBJ2-7; D might be TRBD2 (6 bases). The V gene lost 0 bases and the J gene lost 7 bases, with 17 bases spanning the gap. CDR1 is SGDLS, CDR2 YYNGEE, per germline. There are 15 residues in the CDR3.